The 16 T cell receptor beta chains presented below share a single source sample, sequenced in a study of post-analysis software for immune sequencing data. Study-level results: Four or five TRBV segments, TRBV5-6, TRBV5-1 and TRBV20-1 among them, were found more frequent in patients than controls.

Tagging with unique molecular identifiers was a feature of the TCR beta cDNA libraries. TCRdb ran MiXCR on the PCR reads and lists one entry per CDR3 protein. This table has roughly 800,000 distinct CDR3 sequences, about 57% appearing once. No cognate antigen is known for these TCRs. The sample consisted of blood. The receptors were sampled from a girl between 5 and 17 years old with multiple sclerosis.

This clonotype was counted a few times. The chain has TRBV12-3 or TRBV12-4 and TRBJ1-1, with TRBD1 matching 7 bases. Unmatched junction bases numbered 11, after V lost 5 bases and J lost 5 bases. The length of the CDR3 is 15 residues. CDR3 residues: CASSTRGAFFTEAFF. In nucleotides, the CDR3 is TGTGCCAGCAGTACCAGGGGGGCGTTTTTTACTGAAGCTTTCTTT.

The chain combines TRBV11-2 with TRBJ2-3, with D unresolved. This CDR3 spans 13 amino acids. Germline V gives CDR1 SGHAT, CDR2 FQNNGV. Trimming removed 5 bases at V and 6 bases at J, with 12 bases between. The CDR3 sequence is CASSPPPHDTQYF. For the CDR3, the DNA is TGTGCCAGCAGCCCGCCCCCTCATGATACGCAGTATTTT.

In the case of this clonotype: One base away lies a much larger clone, so this may be a sequencing read error. This chain connects TRBV12-3 or TRBV12-4 to TRBJ1-2; no clear D gene. The CDR3 runs 14 residues. Between the trimmed V and J ends, which lost 4 bases and 6 bases, there was a span of 15 bases. The CDR3 region is CASSWDRGRDGYTF. As DNA, the CDR3 is TGTGCCAGCAGTTGGGATCGGGGTCGGGATGGCTACACCTTC.

The gene calls are TRBV7-3 and TRBJ1-2, with D hard to call. With 5 bases removed from V and 6 bases from J, the gap between germline ends came to 16 bases. The CDR3 runs 14 residues. CDR1 is SGHTA and CDR2 is FQGTGA in the germline V gene. Here the CDR3 reads CASSQVPTPDGYTF. Written as DNA, the CDR3 is TGTGCCAGCAGCCAAGTCCCCACACCCGATGGCTACACCTTC.

The chain has TRBV10-3 and TRBJ2-1; 10 nucleotides line up with TRBD2. The germline V gene has CDR1 ENHRY and CDR2 SYGVKD. This CDR3 region has 17 residues. The ends lost 4 bases at V and 4 bases at J; junction bases unmatched: 10. CDR3 loop: CAISAGASGSSYNEQFF. The CDR3, as DNA: TGTGCCATCAGTGCAGGGGCTAGCGGGAGTTCTTACAATGAGCAGTTCTTC.

V gene TRBV20-1 combines with J gene TRBJ2-3; 7 nucleotides align to TRBD2. Losses at the gene ends were 3 bases for V and 5 bases for J; bases not matched to a gene: 8. The CDR3 extends over 14 amino acids. Germline CDR1 DFQATT, CDR2 SNEGSKA (reference sequence). The CDR3 nucleotides are TGCAGTGCTAGTTTCGCGGGAGTCAGAGATACGCAGTATTTT. Translated, it gives CSASFAGVRDTQYF.

In its sample, this clonotype was seen once. V gene TRBV7-7 combines with J gene TRBJ2-3, with TRBD2 identical over 8 bases. Losses at the gene ends were 3 bases for V and 1 base for J; bases not matched to a gene: 3. In germline, CDR1 is SSHAT, CDR2 FNYEAQ (reference sequence). The CDR3 sequence is 15 residues long. The CDR3 nucleotides read TGTGCCAGCAGCTTGGGACTAGGGGGCACAGATACGCAGTATTTT. It translates to CASSLGLGGTDTQYF.

This clonotype was seen a single time. The V call is TRBV7-7, the J call TRBJ2-5; 7 bases map to TRBD1. The length of the CDR3 is 15 residues. Germline-derived CDR1 and CDR2 are SSHAT and FNYEAQ (reference sequence). The V segment lost 2 bases and the J segment 4 bases; nucleotides outside the gene matches: 7. The CDR3 loop reads CASSLSPRTGETQYF. The CDR3 DNA reads TGTGCCAGCAGCTTATCCCCACGGACAGGAGAGACCCAGTACTTC.

V usage is TRBV10-3 and J usage is TRBJ2-7, with D possibly TRBD2 on 5 matching bases. The CDR3 is made up of 16 amino acids. V shed 1 base and J shed 3 bases, with 16 bases lying between them. Germline V gives CDR1 ENHRY, CDR2 SYGVKD. The CDR3 protein is CAISEYGRGKLYEQYF. CDR3 DNA sequence: TGTGCCATCAGTGAGTATGGCCGGGGAAAACTCTACGAGCAGTACTTC.

The genes are TRBV10-2 and TRBJ2-7; D is possibly TRBD2 (6 bases). Germline CDR1 reads WSHSY; CDR2 reads SAAADI. The V end was cut by 6 bases, the J end by 4 bases, with 19 bases between. This CDR3 is built from 15 residues. CDR3 bases: TGCGCCAGCAGCTACCACGAGCGGAGCGGGTACGAGCAGTACTTC. Protein: CASSYHERSGYEQYF.

The chain combines TRBV12-3 or TRBV12-4 with TRBJ1-4; maybe TRBD1 (6 bases). V lost 4 bases, J lost 0 bases, and 15 bases lay in between. This CDR3 comprises 17 residues. The DNA of the CDR3 is TGTGCCAGCAGTTCCCAGACAGGTGCTGCAACTAATGAAAAACTGTTTTTT. It translates to CASSSQTGAATNEKLFF.

This sequence joins TRBV29-1 and TRBJ2-3; D is possibly TRBD2 (5 bases). The CDR3 is 16 amino acids. V was clipped by 4 bases and J by 4 bases, with 21 bases between them. Germline-derived CDR1 and CDR2 are SQVTM and ANQGSEA. This CDR3 reads CSVGLVKGARPDTQYF. The CDR3 bases are TGCAGCGTTGGGCTAGTGAAGGGAGCCCGGCCAGATACGCAGTATTTT.

This clonotype has just a few counts. V gene TRBV4-1 combines with J gene TRBJ2-7; 10 positions agree with TRBD2. The CDR3 length is 16 residues. In germline, CDR1 is MGHRA, CDR2 YSYEKL. The ends lost 0 bases at V and 3 bases at J; junction bases unmatched: 5. CDR3 sequence (DNA): TGCGCCAGCAGCCAAGATCTAGCGGGAGTTAGCTACGAGCAGTACTTC. Its translation is CASSQDLAGVSYEQYF.

V gene TRBV29-1 combines with J gene TRBJ1-2; D is undetermined. V gave up 6 bases and J gave up 8 bases, with 19 bases separating them. CDR1 is SQVTM and CDR2 is ANQGSEA in the germline V gene. The CDR3 consists of 13 residues. Written as DNA, the CDR3 is TGCAGCGTGGCCAACTTGCGGGGAGAGGGCTACACCTTC. Translating it yields CSVANLRGEGYTF. The entire variable domain, with the rest obtained from reference TRBV29-1 and TRBJ1-2, is as follows: SAVISQKPSRDICQRGTSLTIQCQVDSQVTMMFWYRQQPGQSLTLIATANQGSEATYESGFVIDKFPISRPNLTFSTLTVSNMSPEDSSIYLCSVANLRGEGYTFGSGTRLTVV.

The chain combines TRBV29-1 with TRBJ2-1; 8 bases fit TRBD2. The CDR3 spans 16 residues. CDR1 is SQVTM, CDR2 ANQGSEA, per germline. V dropped 3 bases and J dropped 6; count of bases not matched to a gene: 13. This CDR3 is CSVEGKRGHPINEQFF. As DNA, the CDR3 is TGCAGCGTTGAGGGGAAGCGGGGGCACCCAATCAATGAGCAGTTCTTC.

The rearrangement links TRBV25-1 to TRBJ2-1, with 7 bases lining up with TRBD2. Trimming removed 4 bases from V and 1 base from J; junction bases left unmatched: 13. Germline-derived CDR1 and CDR2 are MGHDK and SYGVNS. The length of the CDR3 is 18 residues. The CDR3 reads CASSAGGREPWSYNEQFF. In DNA, the CDR3 is TGTGCCAGCAGTGCTGGAGGGCGGGAGCCCTGGTCCTACAATGAGCAGTTCTTC.